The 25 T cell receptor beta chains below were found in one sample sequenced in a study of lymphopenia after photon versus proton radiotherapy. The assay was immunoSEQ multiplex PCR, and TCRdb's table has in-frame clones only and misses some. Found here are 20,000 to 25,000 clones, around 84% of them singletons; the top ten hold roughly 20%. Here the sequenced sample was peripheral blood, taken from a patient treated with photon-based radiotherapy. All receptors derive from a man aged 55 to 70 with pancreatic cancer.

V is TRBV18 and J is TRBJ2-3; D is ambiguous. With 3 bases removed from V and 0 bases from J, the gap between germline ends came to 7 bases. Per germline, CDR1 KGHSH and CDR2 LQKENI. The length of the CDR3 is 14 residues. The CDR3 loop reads CASSPAASTDTQYF. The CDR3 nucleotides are TGTGCCAGCTCACCGGCAGCAAGCACAGATACGCAGTATTTT. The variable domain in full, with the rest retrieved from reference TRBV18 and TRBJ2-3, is NAGVMQNPRHLVRRRGQEARLRCSPMKGHSHVYWYRQLPEEGLKFMVYLQKENIIDESGMPKERFSAEFPKEGPSILRIQQVVRGDSAAYFCASSPAASTDTQYFGPGTRLTVL.

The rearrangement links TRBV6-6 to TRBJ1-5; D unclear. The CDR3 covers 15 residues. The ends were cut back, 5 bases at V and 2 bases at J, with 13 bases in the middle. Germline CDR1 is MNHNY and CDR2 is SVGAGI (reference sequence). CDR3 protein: CASSRLGVGNQPQHF. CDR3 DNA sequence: TGTGCCAGCAGTCGCCTTGGGGTTGGCAATCAGCCCCAGCATTTT.

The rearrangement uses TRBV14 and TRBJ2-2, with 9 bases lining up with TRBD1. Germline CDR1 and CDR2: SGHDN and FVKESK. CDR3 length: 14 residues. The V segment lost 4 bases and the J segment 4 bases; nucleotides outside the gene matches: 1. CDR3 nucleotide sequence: TGTGCCAGCAGCCGGGACAGGGTCACCGGGGAGCTGTTTTTT. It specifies CASSRDRVTGELFF.

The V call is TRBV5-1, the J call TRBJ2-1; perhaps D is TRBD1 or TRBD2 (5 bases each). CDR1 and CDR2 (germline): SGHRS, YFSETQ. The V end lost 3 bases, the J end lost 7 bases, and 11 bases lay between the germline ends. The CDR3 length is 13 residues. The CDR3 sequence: CASSSLGGNEQFF. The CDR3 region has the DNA TGCGCCAGCAGCTCGCTTGGGGGAAATGAGCAGTTCTTC. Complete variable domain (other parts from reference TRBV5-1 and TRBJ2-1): KAGVTQTPRYLIKTRGQQVTLSCSPISGHRSVSWYQQTPGQGLQFLFEYFSETQRNKGNFPGRFSGRQFSNSRSEMNVSTLELGDSALYLCASSSLGGNEQFFGPGTRLTVL.

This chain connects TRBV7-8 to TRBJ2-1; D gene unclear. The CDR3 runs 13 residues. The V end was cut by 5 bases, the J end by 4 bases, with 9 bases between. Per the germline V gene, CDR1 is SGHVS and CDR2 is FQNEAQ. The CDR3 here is CASSRREYNEQFF. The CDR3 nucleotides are TGTGCCAGCAGCCGCAGAGAGTACAATGAGCAGTTCTTC.

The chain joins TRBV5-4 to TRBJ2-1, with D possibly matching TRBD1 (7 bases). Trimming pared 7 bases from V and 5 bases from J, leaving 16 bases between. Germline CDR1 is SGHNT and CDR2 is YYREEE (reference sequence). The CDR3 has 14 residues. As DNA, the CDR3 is TGTGCCAGCTTCCAGGGGGGCCTCGACAATGAGCAGTTCTTC. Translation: CASFQGGLDNEQFF.

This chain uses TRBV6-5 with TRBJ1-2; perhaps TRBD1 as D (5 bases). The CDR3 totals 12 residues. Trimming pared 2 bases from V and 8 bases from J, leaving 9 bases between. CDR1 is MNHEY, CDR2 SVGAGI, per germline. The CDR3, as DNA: TGTGCCAGCAGTTACCGGGGGTGGGGCTACACCTTC. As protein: CASSYRGWGYTF.

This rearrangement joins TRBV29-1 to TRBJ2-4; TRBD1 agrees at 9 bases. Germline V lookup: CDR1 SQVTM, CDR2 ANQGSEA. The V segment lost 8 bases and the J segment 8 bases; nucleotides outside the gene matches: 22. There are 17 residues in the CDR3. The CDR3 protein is CSSTGGVVAGSRDIQYF. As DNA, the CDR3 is TGCAGCTCAACAGGGGGCGTCGTGGCGGGGTCAAGGGACATTCAGTACTTC. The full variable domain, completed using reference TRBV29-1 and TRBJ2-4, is SAVISQKPSRDICQRGTSLTIQCQVDSQVTMMFWYRQQPGQSLTLIATANQGSEATYESGFVIDKFPISRPNLTFSTLTVSNMSPEDSSIYLCSSTGGVVAGSRDIQYFGAGTRLSVL.

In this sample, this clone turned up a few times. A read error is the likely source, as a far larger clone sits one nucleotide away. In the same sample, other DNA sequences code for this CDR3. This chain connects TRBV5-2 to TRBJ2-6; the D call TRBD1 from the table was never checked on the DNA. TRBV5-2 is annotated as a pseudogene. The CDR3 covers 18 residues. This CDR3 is CASRDRESSTSGANVLTF. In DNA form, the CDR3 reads TGTGCCAGCAGGGACAGGGAGAGCTCTACCTCTGGGGCCAACGTCCTGACTTTC.

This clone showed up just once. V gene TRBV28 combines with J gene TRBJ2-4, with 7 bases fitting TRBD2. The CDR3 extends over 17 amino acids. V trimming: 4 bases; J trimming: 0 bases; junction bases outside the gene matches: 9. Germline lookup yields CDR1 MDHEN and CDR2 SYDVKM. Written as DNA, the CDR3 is TGTGCCAGCAGTTCGCCGGGACTACTTATAGCCAAAAACATTCAGTACTTC. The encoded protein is CASSSPGLLIAKNIQYF. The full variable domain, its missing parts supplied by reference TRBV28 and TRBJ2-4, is DVKVTQSSRYLVKRTGEKVFLECVQDMDHENMFWYRQDPGLGLRLIYFSYDVKMKEKGDIPEGYSVSREKKERFSLILESASTNQTSMYLCASSSPGLLIAKNIQYFGAGTRLSVL.

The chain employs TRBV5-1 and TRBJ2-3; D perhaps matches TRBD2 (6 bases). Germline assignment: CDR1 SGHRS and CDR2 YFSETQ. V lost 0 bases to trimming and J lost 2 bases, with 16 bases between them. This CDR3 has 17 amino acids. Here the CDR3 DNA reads TGCGCCAGCAGCTTGGGAAGTTCGGGGGTTCCCACAGATACGCAGTATTTT. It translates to CASSLGSSGVPTDTQYF.

The DNA for the CDR3 is TGTGCCAGTAACCGGGACAGCAGTTACTCTGGGGCCAACGTCCTGACTTTC. This gives the protein CASNRDSSYSGANVLTF. This chain connects TRBV19 to TRBJ2-6; TRBD1 aligns across 7 bases. The CDR3 sequence is 17 residues long. V gave up 7 bases and J gave up 0 bases; unmatched junction bases: 9. CDR1 is LNHDA and CDR2 is SQIVND in the germline V gene (reference sequence).

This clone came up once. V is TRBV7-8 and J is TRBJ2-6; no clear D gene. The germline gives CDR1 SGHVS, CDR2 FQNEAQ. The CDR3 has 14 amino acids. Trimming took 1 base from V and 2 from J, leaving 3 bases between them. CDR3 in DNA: TGTGCCAGCAGCTTAGTTCCTGGGGCCAACGTCCTGACTTTC. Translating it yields CASSLVPGANVLTF.

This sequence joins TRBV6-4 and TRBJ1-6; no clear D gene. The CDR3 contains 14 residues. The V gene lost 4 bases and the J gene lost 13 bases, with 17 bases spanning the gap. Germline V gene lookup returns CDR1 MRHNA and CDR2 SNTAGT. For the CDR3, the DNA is TGTGCCAGCAGTGTCGACTCTATCGGAAACCCCCTCCACTTT. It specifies CASSVDSIGNPLHF.

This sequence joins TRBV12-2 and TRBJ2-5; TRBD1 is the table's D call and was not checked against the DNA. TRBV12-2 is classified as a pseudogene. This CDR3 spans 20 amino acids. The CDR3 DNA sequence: TGTGCAAGTCGCTTAGGGGACCGCCCCAGCACGACAGGGGGCGATGAGACCCAGTACTTC. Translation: CASRLGDRPSTTGGDETQYF.

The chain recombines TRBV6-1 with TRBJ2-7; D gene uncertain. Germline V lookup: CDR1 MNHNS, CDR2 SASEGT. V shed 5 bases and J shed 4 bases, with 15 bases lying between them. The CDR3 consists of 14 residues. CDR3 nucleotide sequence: TGTGCCAGCAGTTTGAAGGATTTAGGGTACGAGCAGTACTTC. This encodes CASSLKDLGYEQYF.

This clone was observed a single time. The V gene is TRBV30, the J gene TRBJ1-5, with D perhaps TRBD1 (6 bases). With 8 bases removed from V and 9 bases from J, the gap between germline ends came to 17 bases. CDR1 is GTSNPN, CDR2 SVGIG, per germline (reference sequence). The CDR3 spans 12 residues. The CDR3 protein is CALGGGGMPQHF. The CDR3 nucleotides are TGTGCCCTCGGAGGGGGGGGCATGCCCCAGCATTTT.

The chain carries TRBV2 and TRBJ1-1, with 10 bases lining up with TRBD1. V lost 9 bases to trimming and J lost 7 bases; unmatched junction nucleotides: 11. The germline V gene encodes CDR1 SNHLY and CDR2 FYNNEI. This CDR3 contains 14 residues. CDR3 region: CASRQGAMNDEAFF. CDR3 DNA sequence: TGTGCCAGTAGACAGGGGGCTATGAACGATGAAGCTTTCTTT.

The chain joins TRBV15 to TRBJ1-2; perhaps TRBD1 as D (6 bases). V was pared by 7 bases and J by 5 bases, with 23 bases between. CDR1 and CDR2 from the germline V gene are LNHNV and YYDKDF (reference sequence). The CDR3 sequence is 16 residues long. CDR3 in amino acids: CATTKRQVATPYGYTF. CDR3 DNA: TGTGCCACCACCAAAAGACAGGTGGCCACTCCTTATGGCTACACCTTC.

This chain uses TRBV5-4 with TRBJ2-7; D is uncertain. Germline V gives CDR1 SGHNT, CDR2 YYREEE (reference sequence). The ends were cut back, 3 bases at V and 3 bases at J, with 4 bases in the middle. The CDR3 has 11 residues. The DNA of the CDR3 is TGTGCCAGCAGCTCCCTCTACGAGCAGTACTTC. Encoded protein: CASSSLYEQYF.

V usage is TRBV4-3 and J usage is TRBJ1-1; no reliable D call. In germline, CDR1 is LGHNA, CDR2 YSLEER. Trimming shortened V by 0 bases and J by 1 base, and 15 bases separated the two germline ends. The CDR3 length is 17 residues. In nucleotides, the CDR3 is TGCGCCAGCAGCCAAGAAATAGCCCTAGCGGGGAACACTGAAGCTTTCTTT. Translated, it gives CASSQEIALAGNTEAFF.

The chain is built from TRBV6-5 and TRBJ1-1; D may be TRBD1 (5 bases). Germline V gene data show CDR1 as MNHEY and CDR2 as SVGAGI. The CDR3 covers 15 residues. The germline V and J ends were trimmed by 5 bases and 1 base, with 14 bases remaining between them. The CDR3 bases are TGTGCCAGCAGTCACATCAGGGAAGAGAACACTGAAGCTTTCTTT. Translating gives CASSHIREENTEAFF.

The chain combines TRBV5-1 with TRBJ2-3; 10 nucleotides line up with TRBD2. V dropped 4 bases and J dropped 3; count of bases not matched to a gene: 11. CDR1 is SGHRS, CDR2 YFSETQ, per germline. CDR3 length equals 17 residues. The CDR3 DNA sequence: TGCGCCAGCAGCCCCGTGCGGAGCGGGGGGGCAACAGATACGCAGTATTTT. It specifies CASSPVRSGGATDTQYF.

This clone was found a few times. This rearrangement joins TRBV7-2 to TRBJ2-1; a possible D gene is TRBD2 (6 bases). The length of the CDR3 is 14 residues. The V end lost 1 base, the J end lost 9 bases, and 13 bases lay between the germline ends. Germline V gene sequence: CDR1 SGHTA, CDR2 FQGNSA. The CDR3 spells CASSLVWGGGEQFF. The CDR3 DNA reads TGTGCCAGCAGCTTAGTTTGGGGAGGTGGTGAGCAGTTCTTC. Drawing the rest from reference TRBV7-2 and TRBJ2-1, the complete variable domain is GAGVSQSPSNKVTEKGKDVELRCDPISGHTALYWYRQSLGQGLEFLIYFQGNSAPDKSGLPSDRFSAERTGGSVSTLTIQRTQQEDSAVYLCASSLVWGGGEQFFGPGTRLTVL.

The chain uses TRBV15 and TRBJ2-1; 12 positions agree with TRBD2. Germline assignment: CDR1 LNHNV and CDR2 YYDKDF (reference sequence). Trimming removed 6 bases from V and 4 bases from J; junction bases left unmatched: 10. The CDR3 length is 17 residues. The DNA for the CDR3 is TGTGCCACCAGACCTAGCGGGGGGGCTCTGTTTTACAATGAGCAGTTCTTC. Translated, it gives CATRPSGGALFYNEQFF. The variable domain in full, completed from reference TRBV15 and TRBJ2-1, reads DAMVIQNPRYQVTQFGKPVTLSCSQTLNHNVMYWYQQKSSQAPKLLFHYYDKDFNNEADTPDNFQSRRPNTSFCFLDIRSPGLGDTAMYLCATRPSGGALFYNEQFFGPGTRLTVL.